The 18 T cell receptor beta chains in this list originate from one sample, sequenced in a study of shared clonotypes between healthy human individuals. Sequenced by immunoSEQ multiplex PCR; TCRdb stores in-frame clones only, minus some. The sample shows fewer than 700,000 clones, 95% of them seen only once. Positively selected for CCR7, the CD45RO-negative cells used as naive CD8 cells excluded terminally differentiated effector memory CD45RA+ cells. Sequenced input: naive CD8+ T cells sorted from blood. The receptors stem from a woman younger than 45 in good health.

The chain uses TRBV29-1 and TRBJ1-1; D unclear. This CDR3 is 12 amino acids long. CDR1 and CDR2 from the germline V gene are SQVTM and ANQGSEA. V lost 5 bases and J 7 bases, leaving 14 bases between the germline ends. The CDR3 nucleotides read TGCAGCGTTAGAGTCGATGGAGGTGAAGCTTTCTTT. Amino acid sequence: CSVRVDGGEAFF.

The sample holds a few counts of this clone. The chain employs TRBV4-1 and TRBJ1-1, with unresolved D. V gave up 3 bases and J gave up 1 base, with 15 bases separating them. CDR1 MGHRA and CDR2 YSYEKL come from the germline V gene. The CDR3 length is 16 residues. Here the CDR3 reads CASSQDPGRRNTEAFF. The CDR3 DNA reads TGCGCCAGCAGCCAGGATCCCGGGAGGAGGAACACTGAAGCTTTCTTT.

The chain carries TRBV27 and TRBJ2-7, with D perhaps being TRBD1 or TRBD2 (5 bases each). The ends were cut back, 3 bases at V and 0 bases at J, with 15 bases in the middle. The CDR3 spans 16 residues. Germline V gene sequence: CDR1 MNHEY, CDR2 SMNVEV (reference sequence). CDR3 sequence: CASSFAPGPGSYEQYF. The CDR3 DNA sequence: TGTGCCAGCAGTTTCGCTCCGGGACCGGGCTCCTACGAGCAGTACTTC.

The chain couples TRBV27 to TRBJ1-5; D is ambiguous. The CDR3 totals 14 residues. The germline V and J ends were trimmed by 9 bases and 1 base, with 13 bases remaining between them. Germline CDR1 and CDR2: MNHEY and SMNVEV (reference sequence). Written as DNA, the CDR3 is TGTGCCAGTCACCACGGCGGAAGCAATCAGCCCCAGCATTTT. It specifies CASHHGGSNQPQHF.

Notes on this clone: Other DNA sequences in this sample translate to the same CDR3. The chain recombines TRBV20-1 with TRBJ2-1, with D hard to call. The CDR3 covers 11 residues. Germline V gene sequence: CDR1 DFQATT, CDR2 SNEGSKA (reference sequence). Between the trimmed V and J ends, which lost 6 bases and 6 bases, there was a span of 9 bases. CDR3 sequence: CSASEVNEQFF. In DNA, the CDR3 is TGCAGTGCCAGTGAGGTCAATGAGCAGTTCTTC.

V usage is TRBV14 and J usage is TRBJ2-7; 10 nucleotides line up with TRBD2. The junction had 5 bases not matched to a gene; V was cut back by 1 base and J by 5 bases. In germline, CDR1 is SGHDN, CDR2 FVKESK. CDR3 length: 15 amino acids. The CDR3: CASSQGLAGVHEQYF. The DNA of the CDR3 is TGTGCCAGCAGCCAAGGCCTAGCGGGAGTCCACGAGCAGTACTTC. Combining the CDR3 with reference TRBV14 and TRBJ2-7 gives the whole variable domain EAGVTQFPSHSVIEKGQTVTLRCDPISGHDNLYWYRRVMGKEIKFLLHFVKESKQDESGMPNNRFLAERTGGTYSTLKVQPAELEDSGVYFCASSQGLAGVHEQYFGPGTRLTVT.

V is TRBV27 and J is TRBJ2-7; 10 bases agree with TRBD1. Germline values: CDR1 MNHEY, CDR2 SMNVEV (reference sequence). The CDR3 is 16 residues long. V shed 6 bases and J 0 bases; nucleotides not matched to a gene: 8. CDR3 residues: CASRDRGTAASYEQYF. CDR3 sequence (DNA): TGTGCCAGCAGGGACAGGGGGACCGCAGCCTCCTACGAGCAGTACTTC.

V is TRBV18 and J is TRBJ2-3; 7 nucleotides line up with TRBD2. This CDR3 is built from 15 residues. Germline V CDR1 and CDR2: KGHSH, LQKENI. V lost 5 bases, J lost 2 bases, and 7 bases stayed unmatched. The CDR3 nucleotides are TGTGCCAGCTCATTCCCGGGAGGCGCCACAGATACGCAGTATTTT. Translating it yields CASSFPGGATDTQYF.

The chain links TRBV6-1 to TRBJ2-7; no clear D. The length of the CDR3 is 14 residues. The germline CDR1 and CDR2 sequences are MNHNS and SASEGT. The germline V and J ends were trimmed by 6 bases and 3 bases, with 15 bases remaining between them. CDR3 nucleotide sequence: TGTGCCAGCAGCCAGTTGGTTCCGCTCTACGAGCAGTACTTC. This codes for CASSQLVPLYEQYF.

V usage is TRBV15 and J usage is TRBJ2-3; 9 bases fit TRBD2. The CDR3 consists of 15 residues. From germline, CDR1 is LNHNV and CDR2 YYDKDF (reference sequence). V lost 5 bases, J lost 2 bases, and 5 bases stayed unmatched. The CDR3 reads CATSPLAGHTDTQYF. The CDR3 nucleotides read TGTGCCACCAGCCCACTAGCGGGCCACACAGATACGCAGTATTTT.

This chain uses TRBV29-1 with TRBJ2-2; D gene unclear. The CDR3 consists of 11 residues. Germline loops: CDR1 SQVTM, CDR2 ANQGSEA. Trimming took 7 bases from V and 7 from J, leaving 10 bases between them. The CDR3 is CSAWILGELFF. Written as DNA, the CDR3 is TGCAGCGCATGGATACTCGGGGAGCTGTTTTTT.

CDR3 DNA sequence: TGCGCCAGCAGCCATCTCGGACTAGCGGGGGCCCTAGACTCCTACAATGAGCAGTTCTTC. This gives the protein CASSHLGLAGALDSYNEQFF. The V call is TRBV4-1, the J call TRBJ2-1; 13 bases fit TRBD2. CDR1 is MGHRA, CDR2 YSYEKL, per germline. The CDR3 has 20 amino acids. J gave up 0 bases and V 3 bases, and 11 bases lay outside the gene matches.

This rearrangement joins TRBV29-1 to TRBJ2-1, with 14 bases aligning to TRBD2. After removal of 7 bases from V and 4 bases from J, the junction contained 3 bases not matched to a gene. Germline loops: CDR1 SQVTM, CDR2 ANQGSEA. The length of the CDR3 is 14 residues. The CDR3 sequence is CSAGLAGAYNEQFF. The CDR3 coding sequence is TGCAGCGCGGGACTAGCGGGAGCTTACAATGAGCAGTTCTTC.

A few counts support this clone. The chain is built from TRBV27 and TRBJ2-2, with D uncertain. CDR1 MNHEY and CDR2 SMNVEV come from the germline V gene (reference sequence). CDR3 length equals 13 residues. Trimming cost V 0 bases and J 6 bases, with 5 bases left between them. CDR3 sequence (DNA): TGTGCCAGCAGTTTATCGGTAGCCGGGGAGCTGTTTTTT. As protein: CASSLSVAGELFF.

This sequence joins TRBV13 and TRBJ2-7; D gene uncertain. Germline values: CDR1 PRHDT, CDR2 FYEKMQ (reference sequence). Between the trimmed V and J ends, which lost 5 bases and 0 bases, there was a span of 11 bases. The CDR3 runs to 14 residues. As DNA, the CDR3 is TGTGCCAGCAGCAAAGAGGAGAGCTCCTACGAGCAGTACTTC. Translated, it gives CASSKEESSYEQYF. Complete variable domain (other parts from reference TRBV13 and TRBJ2-7): AAGVIQSPRHLIKEKRETATLKCYPIPRHDTVYWYQQGPGQDPQFLISFYEKMQSDKGSIPDRFSAQQFSDYHSELNMSSLELGDSALYFCASSKEESSYEQYFGPGTRLTVT.

The chain couples TRBV19 to TRBJ2-7; TRBD1 might be the D (5 bases). CDR1 is LNHDA and CDR2 is SQIVND in the germline V gene (reference sequence). This CDR3 comprises 14 residues. V dropped 3 bases and J dropped 2 bases, with 11 bases sitting between them. CDR3 bases: TGTGCCAGTAGTATCATTCCAGGGACCTACGAGCAGTACTTC. It yields the protein CASSIIPGTYEQYF.

This chain joins TRBV25-1 and TRBJ2-5, with TRBD2 matching over 7 bases. The CDR3 runs to 15 residues. Per the germline V gene, CDR1 is MGHDK and CDR2 is SYGVNS. Trimming at V came to 6 bases and at J to 7 bases, leaving 14 bases not matched to a gene. CDR3: CASRKGLGARWTQYF. The CDR3 nucleotides are TGTGCCAGCAGAAAAGGACTAGGGGCGCGGTGGACCCAGTACTTC.

Points on this clone: This sample also contains other DNA sequences that code for the same CDR3. This chain links TRBV28 with TRBJ1-5; D not resolved. The germline V gene encodes CDR1 MDHEN and CDR2 SYDVKM. V was cut by 3 bases and J by 2 bases, with 5 bases left in between. The CDR3 is made up of 13 amino acids. CDR3 amino acids: CASSFSGNQPQHF. The CDR3 DNA reads TGTGCCAGCAGTTTCTCAGGCAATCAGCCCCAGCATTTT. The variable domain in full, with the rest retrieved from reference TRBV28 and TRBJ1-5, is DVKVTQSSRYLVKRTGEKVFLECVQDMDHENMFWYRQDPGLGLRLIYFSYDVKMKEKGDIPEGYSVSREKKERFSLILESASTNQTSMYLCASSFSGNQPQHFGDGTRLSIL.